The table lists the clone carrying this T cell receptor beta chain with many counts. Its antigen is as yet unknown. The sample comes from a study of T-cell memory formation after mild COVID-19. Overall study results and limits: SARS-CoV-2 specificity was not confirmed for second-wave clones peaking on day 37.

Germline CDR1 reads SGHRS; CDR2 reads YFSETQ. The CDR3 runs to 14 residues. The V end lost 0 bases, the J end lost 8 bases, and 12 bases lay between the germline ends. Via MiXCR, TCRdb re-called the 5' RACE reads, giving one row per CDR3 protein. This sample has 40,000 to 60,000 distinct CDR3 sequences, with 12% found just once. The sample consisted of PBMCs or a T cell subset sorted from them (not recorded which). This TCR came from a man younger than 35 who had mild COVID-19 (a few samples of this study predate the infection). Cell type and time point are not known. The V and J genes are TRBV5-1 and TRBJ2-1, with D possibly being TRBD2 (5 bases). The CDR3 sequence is CASSLVGAGDEQFF. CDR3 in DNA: TGCGCCAGCAGCTTGGTTGGCGCGGGCGATGAGCAGTTCTTC.